This TCR beta chain was sequenced in a study of post-analysis software for immune sequencing data. For this clonotype: Its antigen remains unidentified.

Study observations and caveats: Patients showed TRBV5-6, TRBV5-1 and TRBV20-1 among four to six TRBV segments more frequent than in controls.

Researchers reported that TCR beta cDNA libraries carried unique molecular identifiers. MiXCR was run by TCRdb on the PCR reads, yielding one entry per CDR3 protein. The profile shows more than 450,000 distinct CDR3 sequences, less than 40% of them singletons. Trimming cost V 6 bases and J 8 bases; bases outside gene matches: 9. The CDR3 spans 13 residues. Germline CDR1 is DFQATT and CDR2 is SNEGSKA (reference sequence). The J gene is TRBJ1-4, the V gene TRBV20-1; 7 positions agree with TRBD1. The source is a girl aged 2-17 years with multiple sclerosis. Sequencing used blood. For the CDR3, the DNA is TGCAGTGCCAGGGACAGTCTGAGGGAAAAACTGTTTTTT. Translation: CSARDSLREKLFF.